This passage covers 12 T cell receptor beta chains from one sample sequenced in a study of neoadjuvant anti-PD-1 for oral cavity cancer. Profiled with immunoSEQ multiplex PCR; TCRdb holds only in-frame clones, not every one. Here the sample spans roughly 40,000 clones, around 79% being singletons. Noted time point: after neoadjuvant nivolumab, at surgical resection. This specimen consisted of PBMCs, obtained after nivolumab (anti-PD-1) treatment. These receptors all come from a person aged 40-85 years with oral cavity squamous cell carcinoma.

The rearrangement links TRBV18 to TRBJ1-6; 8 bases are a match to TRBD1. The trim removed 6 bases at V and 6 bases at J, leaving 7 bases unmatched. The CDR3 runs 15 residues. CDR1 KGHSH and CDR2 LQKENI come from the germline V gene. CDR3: CASSQATGANSPLHF. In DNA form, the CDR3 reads TGTGCCAGCTCCCAAGCGACAGGGGCTAATTCACCCCTCCACTTT.

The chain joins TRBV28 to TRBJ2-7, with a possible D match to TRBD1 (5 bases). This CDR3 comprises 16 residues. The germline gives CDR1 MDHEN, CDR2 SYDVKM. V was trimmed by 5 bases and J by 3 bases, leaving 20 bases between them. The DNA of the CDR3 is TGTGCCAGCAGTGACCGCCGGAGACAGACCAACTACGAGCAGTACTTC. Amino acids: CASSDRRRQTNYEQYF. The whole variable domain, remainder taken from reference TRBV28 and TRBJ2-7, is DVKVTQSSRYLVKRTGEKVFLECVQDMDHENMFWYRQDPGLGLRLIYFSYDVKMKEKGDIPEGYSVSREKKERFSLILESASTNQTSMYLCASSDRRRQTNYEQYFGPGTRLTVT.

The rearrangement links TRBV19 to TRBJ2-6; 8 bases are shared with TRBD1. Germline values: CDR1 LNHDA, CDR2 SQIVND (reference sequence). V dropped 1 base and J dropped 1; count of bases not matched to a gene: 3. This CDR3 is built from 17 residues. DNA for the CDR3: TGTGCCAGTAGTATAGGGACAGGGAGTTCTGGGGCCAACGTCCTGACTTTC. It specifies CASSIGTGSSGANVLTF.

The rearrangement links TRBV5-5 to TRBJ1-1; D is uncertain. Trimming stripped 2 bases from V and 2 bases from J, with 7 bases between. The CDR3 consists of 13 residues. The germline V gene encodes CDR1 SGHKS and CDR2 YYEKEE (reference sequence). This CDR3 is CASSLSLNTEAFF. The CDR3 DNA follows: TGTGCCAGCAGCTTATCACTTAACACTGAAGCTTTCTTT.

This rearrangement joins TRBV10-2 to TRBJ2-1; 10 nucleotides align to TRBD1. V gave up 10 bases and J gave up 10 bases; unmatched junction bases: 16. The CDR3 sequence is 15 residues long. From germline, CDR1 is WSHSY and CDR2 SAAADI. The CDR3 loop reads CATEPGQGWGSEQFF. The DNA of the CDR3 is TGCGCCACCGAACCGGGACAGGGGTGGGGTTCCGAGCAGTTCTTC.

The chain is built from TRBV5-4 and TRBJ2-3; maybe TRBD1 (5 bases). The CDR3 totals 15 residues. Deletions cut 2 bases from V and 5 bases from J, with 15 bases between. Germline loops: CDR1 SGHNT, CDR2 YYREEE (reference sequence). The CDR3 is CASSFPNRQGDTQYF. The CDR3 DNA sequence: TGTGCCAGCAGCTTCCCCAACCGCCAGGGAGATACGCAGTATTTT.

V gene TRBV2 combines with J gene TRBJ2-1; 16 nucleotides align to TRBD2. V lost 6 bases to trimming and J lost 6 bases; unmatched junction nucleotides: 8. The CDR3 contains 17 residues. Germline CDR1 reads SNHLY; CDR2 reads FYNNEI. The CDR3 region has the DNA TGTGCCAGCAGGGGGGGACTAGCGGGAGGGGCCGGCAATGAGCAGTTCTTC. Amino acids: CASRGGLAGGAGNEQFF.

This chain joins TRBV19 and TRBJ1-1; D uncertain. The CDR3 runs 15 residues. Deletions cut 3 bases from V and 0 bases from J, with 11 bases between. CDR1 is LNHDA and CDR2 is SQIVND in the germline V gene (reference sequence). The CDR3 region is CASSIFPDMNTEAFF. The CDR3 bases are TGTGCCAGTAGTATTTTCCCAGATATGAACACTGAAGCTTTCTTT.

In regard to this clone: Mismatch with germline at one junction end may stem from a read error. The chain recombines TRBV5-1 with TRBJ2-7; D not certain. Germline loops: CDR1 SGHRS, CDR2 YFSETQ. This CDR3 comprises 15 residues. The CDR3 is CASQQFDRASNEQYF. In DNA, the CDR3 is TGCGCCAGTCAACAGTTCGACCGGGCCTCCAACGAGCAGTACTTC.

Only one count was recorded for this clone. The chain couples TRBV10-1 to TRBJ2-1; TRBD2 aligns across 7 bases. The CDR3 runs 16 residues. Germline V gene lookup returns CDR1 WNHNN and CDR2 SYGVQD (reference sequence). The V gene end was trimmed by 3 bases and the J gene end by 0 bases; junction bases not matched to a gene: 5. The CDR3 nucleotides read TGCGCCAGCAGTGACCCAGCGGGGAACTCCTACAATGAGCAGTTCTTC. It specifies CASSDPAGNSYNEQFF.

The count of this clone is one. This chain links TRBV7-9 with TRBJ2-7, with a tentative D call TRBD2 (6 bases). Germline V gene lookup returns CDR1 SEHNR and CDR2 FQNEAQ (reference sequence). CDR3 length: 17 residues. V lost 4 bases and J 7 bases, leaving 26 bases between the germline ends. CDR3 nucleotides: TGTGCCAGCAGCTCTTTTGGGGGGAGAGTCCCATTCTCTGAGCAGTACTTC. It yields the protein CASSSFGGRVPFSEQYF.

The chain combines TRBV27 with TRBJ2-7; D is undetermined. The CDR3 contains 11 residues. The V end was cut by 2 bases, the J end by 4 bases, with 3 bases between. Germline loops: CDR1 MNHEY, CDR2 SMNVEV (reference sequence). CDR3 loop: CASSLGYEQYF. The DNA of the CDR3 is TGTGCCAGCAGTTTAGGATACGAGCAGTACTTC.